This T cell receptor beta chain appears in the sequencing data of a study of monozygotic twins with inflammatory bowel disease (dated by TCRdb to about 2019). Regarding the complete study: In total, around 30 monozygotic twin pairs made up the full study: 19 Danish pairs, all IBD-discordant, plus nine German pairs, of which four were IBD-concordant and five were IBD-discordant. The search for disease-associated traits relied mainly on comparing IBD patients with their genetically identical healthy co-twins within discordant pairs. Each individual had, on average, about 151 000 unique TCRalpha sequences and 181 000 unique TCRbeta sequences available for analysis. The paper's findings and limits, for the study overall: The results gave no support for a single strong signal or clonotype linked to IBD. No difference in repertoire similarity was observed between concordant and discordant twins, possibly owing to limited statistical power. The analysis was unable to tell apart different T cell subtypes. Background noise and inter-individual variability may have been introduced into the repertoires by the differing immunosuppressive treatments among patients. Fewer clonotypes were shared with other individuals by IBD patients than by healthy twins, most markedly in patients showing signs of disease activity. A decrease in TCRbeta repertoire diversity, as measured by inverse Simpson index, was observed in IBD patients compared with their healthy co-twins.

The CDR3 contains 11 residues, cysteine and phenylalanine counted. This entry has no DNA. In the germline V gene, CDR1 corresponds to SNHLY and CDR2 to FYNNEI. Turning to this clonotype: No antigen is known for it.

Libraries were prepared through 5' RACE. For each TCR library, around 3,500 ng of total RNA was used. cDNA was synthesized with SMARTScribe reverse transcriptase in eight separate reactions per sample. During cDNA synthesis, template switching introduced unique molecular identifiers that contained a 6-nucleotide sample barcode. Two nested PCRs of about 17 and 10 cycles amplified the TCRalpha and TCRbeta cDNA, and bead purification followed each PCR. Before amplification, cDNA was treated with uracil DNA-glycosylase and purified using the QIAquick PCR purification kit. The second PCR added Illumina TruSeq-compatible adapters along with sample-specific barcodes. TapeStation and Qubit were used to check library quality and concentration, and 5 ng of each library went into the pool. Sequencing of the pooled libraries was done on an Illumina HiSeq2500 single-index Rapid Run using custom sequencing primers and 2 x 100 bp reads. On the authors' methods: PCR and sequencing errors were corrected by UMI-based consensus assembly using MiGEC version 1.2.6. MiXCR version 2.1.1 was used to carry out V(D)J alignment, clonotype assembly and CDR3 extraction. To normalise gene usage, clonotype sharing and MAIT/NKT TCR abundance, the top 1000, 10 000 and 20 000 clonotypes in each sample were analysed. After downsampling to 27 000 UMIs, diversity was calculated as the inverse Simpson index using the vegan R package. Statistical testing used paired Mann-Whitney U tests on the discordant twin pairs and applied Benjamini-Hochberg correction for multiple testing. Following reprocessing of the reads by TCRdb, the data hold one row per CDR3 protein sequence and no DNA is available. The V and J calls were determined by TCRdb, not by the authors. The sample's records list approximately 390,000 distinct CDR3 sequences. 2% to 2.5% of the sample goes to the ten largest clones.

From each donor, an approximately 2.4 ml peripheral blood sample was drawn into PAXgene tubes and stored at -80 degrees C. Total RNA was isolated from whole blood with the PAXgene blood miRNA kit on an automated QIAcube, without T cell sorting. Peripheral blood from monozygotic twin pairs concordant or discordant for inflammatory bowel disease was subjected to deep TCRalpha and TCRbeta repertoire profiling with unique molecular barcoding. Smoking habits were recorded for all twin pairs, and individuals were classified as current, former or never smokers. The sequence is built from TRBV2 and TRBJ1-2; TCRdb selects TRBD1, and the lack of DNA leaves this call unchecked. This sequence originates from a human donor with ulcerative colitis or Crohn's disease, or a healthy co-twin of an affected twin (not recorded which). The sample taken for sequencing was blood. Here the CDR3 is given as CADGRGNGYTF.